The 9 T cell receptor beta chains presented below share a single source sample, sequenced in a study of shared clonotypes between healthy human individuals. Method: immunoSEQ multiplex PCR; TCRdb's copy keeps in-frame clones and lacks some. Among about 480,000 clones listed, 75% to 80% were seen once. Sequenced material: PBMCs. Every receptor here comes from a woman between 35 and 50 years old in good health. Some clones in this sample may be carry-over from other donors' samples.

The chain has TRBV25-1 and TRBJ2-2, with 16 bases identical to TRBD2. J gave up 7 bases and V 6 bases, and 11 bases lay outside the gene matches. The CDR3 consists of 18 residues. The V gene's germline CDR1 is MGHDK and CDR2 SYGVNS. The CDR3 sequence: CASRPPGLAGGQGGELFF. CDR3 coding DNA: TGTGCCAGCAGGCCGCCGGGACTAGCGGGAGGGCAGGGCGGGGAGCTGTTTTTT. Drawing the rest from reference TRBV25-1 and TRBJ2-2, the complete variable domain is EADIYQTPRYLVIGTGKKITLECSQTMGHDKMYWYQQDPGMELHLIHYSYGVNSTEKGDLSSESTVSRIRTEHFPLTLESARPSHTSQYLCASRPPGLAGGQGGELFFGEGSRLTVL.

The V and J genes are TRBV19 and TRBJ2-1; either TRBD1 or TRBD2 may supply D (5 bases each). The germline V gene encodes CDR1 LNHDA and CDR2 SQIVND (reference sequence). With 5 bases removed from V and 3 bases from J, the gap between germline ends came to 17 bases. There are 16 residues in the CDR3. The CDR3 sequence: CASSSPGRDVYNEQFF. CDR3 coding DNA: TGTGCCAGTAGTTCCCCGGGCAGGGACGTCTACAATGAGCAGTTCTTC. Drawing the rest from reference TRBV19 and TRBJ2-1, the complete variable domain is DGGITQSPKYLFRKEGQNVTLSCEQNLNHDAMYWYRQDPGQGLRLIYYSQIVNDFQKGDIAEGYSVSREKKESFPLTVTSAQKNPTAFYLCASSSPGRDVYNEQFFGPGTRLTVL.

This chain links TRBV27 with TRBJ1-1, with TRBD1 identical over 8 bases. This CDR3 spans 14 amino acids. The germline gives CDR1 MNHEY, CDR2 SMNVEV (reference sequence). V trimming: 6 bases; J trimming: 4 bases; junction bases outside the gene matches: 7. The CDR3 loop is CASSQDRAGTEAFF. CDR3 nucleotide sequence: TGTGCCAGCAGCCAGGACAGGGCTGGCACTGAAGCTTTCTTT.

The CDR3 region is CASSPHRGPYGYTF. CDR3 DNA: TGTGCCAGCAGCCCCCACAGGGGGCCCTATGGCTACACCTTC. The chain joins TRBV7-9 to TRBJ1-2; TRBD1 matches at 9 bases. The CDR3 has 14 residues. Germline V lookup: CDR1 SEHNR, CDR2 FQNEAQ (reference sequence). Losses at the gene ends were 5 bases for V and 4 bases for J; bases not matched to a gene: 5.

The count of this clone is one. The rearrangement uses TRBV27 and TRBJ1-1; 8 bases match TRBD1. Germline CDR1 and CDR2: MNHEY and SMNVEV (reference sequence). After removal of 6 bases from V and 6 bases from J, the junction contained 12 bases not matched to a gene. The length of the CDR3 is 15 residues. CDR3: CASRTLDRVVAEAFF. The DNA of the CDR3 is TGTGCCAGCAGGACCCTGGACAGGGTGGTGGCTGAAGCTTTCTTT.

This clone has only one observation. CDR3 region: CAISESGDAQETQYF. The CDR3, as DNA: TGTGCCATCAGTGAAAGTGGGGACGCCCAAGAGACCCAGTACTTC. J is TRBJ2-5 and V is TRBV10-3; the D gene could be TRBD1 or TRBD2 (5 bases each). Trimming took off 3 bases at V and 1 base at J, with 12 bases between the two ends. This CDR3 is 15 amino acids long. CDR1 is ENHRY and CDR2 is SYGVKD in the germline V gene.

The chain uses TRBV18 and TRBJ1-1; TRBD1 is a possible D gene (5 bases). This CDR3 is 14 amino acids long. CDR1 KGHSH and CDR2 LQKENI come from the germline V gene. V dropped 3 bases and J dropped 1 base, with 9 bases sitting between them. The CDR3 bases are TGTGCCAGCTCACCTATAACAGGGAACACTGAAGCTTTCTTT. Translation: CASSPITGNTEAFF.

The J gene is TRBJ1-3, the V gene TRBV18; D uncertain. V was pared by 3 bases and J by 2 bases, with 8 bases between. The CDR3 is made up of 14 amino acids. Germline V CDR1 and CDR2: KGHSH, LQKENI. This chain's CDR3 is CASSPFGTGNTIYF. The CDR3 DNA is TGTGCCAGCTCACCTTTTGGAACTGGAAACACCATATATTTT.

The chain employs TRBV9 and TRBJ1-1, with TRBD1 as a possible D gene (6 bases). Trimming removed 0 bases at V and 4 bases at J, with 13 bases between. This CDR3 region has 15 residues. Per germline, CDR1 SGDLS and CDR2 YYNGEE. CDR3 in DNA: TGTGCCAGCAGCGTAGGATACAGGGTACGCACTGAAGCTTTCTTT. Protein product: CASSVGYRVRTEAFF.